This entry lists 9 T cell receptor beta chains sequenced from one sample in a study of identical twins' blood T cells. TCRdb fed the 5' RACE reads into MiXCR, producing one record per CDR3 protein. The repertoire has a few hundred thousand distinct CDR3 sequences, under 30% of them found once; the top ten carry about 6%. Sequenced input: PBMCs. The receptors were gathered from a woman aged 18-50 years in good health.

This chain connects TRBV28 to TRBJ1-1; perhaps TRBD1 as D (5 bases). V gave up 5 bases and J gave up 5 bases, with 15 bases separating them. The CDR3 loop spans 14 amino acids. The V gene's germline CDR1 is MDHEN and CDR2 SYDVKM. The CDR3: CASSPLGGITEAFF. The CDR3, as DNA: TGTGCCAGCAGTCCGTTGGGGGGGATAACTGAAGCTTTCTTT.

The chain recombines TRBV11-2 with TRBJ2-1, with D possibly matching TRBD2 (6 bases). The CDR3 consists of 11 residues. Trimming removed 1 base from V and 14 bases from J, with 9 bases in between. Germline values: CDR1 SGHAT, CDR2 FQNNGV. CDR3 nucleotide sequence: TGTGCCAGCAGCTTAGCGGGAGCAAAGTTCTTC. Translated, it gives CASSLAGAKFF.

This clonotype was observed a few times. The chain carries TRBV14 and TRBJ1-2; D uncertain. This CDR3 spans 13 amino acids. Trimming stripped 0 bases from V and 6 bases from J, with 8 bases between. Germline assignment: CDR1 SGHDN and CDR2 FVKESK. The CDR3 DNA reads as TGTGCCAGCAGCCAAGACAGGCTGGATGGCTACACCTTC. Translation: CASSQDRLDGYTF.

This clonotype has only a few counts. This sequence joins TRBV20-1 and TRBJ2-3; no clear D gene. Germline CDR1 DFQATT, CDR2 SNEGSKA (reference sequence). CDR3 length: 16 amino acids. The ends were cut back, 0 bases at V and 3 bases at J, with 16 bases in the middle. CDR3 sequence reads: CSARDLLGSETDTQYF. Written as DNA, the CDR3 is TGCAGTGCTAGAGATCTCTTAGGCTCTGAAACAGATACGCAGTATTTT.

V gene TRBV6-5 combines with J gene TRBJ1-3, with D possibly TRBD1 on 5 matching bases. V was trimmed by 0 bases and J by 0 bases, leaving 18 bases between them. Germline-derived CDR1 and CDR2 are MNHEY and SVGAGI. The CDR3 spans 19 residues. As DNA, the CDR3 is TGTGCCAGCAGTTACTCGATTCCAGGGTTTGGGGCCTCTGGAAACACCATATATTTT. Amino acid sequence: CASSYSIPGFGASGNTIYF.

The rearrangement links TRBV2 to TRBJ2-1; D remains unclear. Trimming removed 3 bases at V and 6 bases at J, with 15 bases between. Germline CDR1 and CDR2: SNHLY and FYNNEI. CDR3 size: 15 residues. The CDR3, as DNA: TGTGCCAGCAGTGACGGACCATTTGAAGTCAATGAGCAGTTCTTC. It yields the protein CASSDGPFEVNEQFF.

The table lists this clonotype with a few counts. The gene calls are TRBV7-9 and TRBJ2-5; no clear D gene. This CDR3 spans 13 amino acids. Per germline, CDR1 SEHNR and CDR2 FQNEAQ (reference sequence). V lost 2 bases, J lost 9 bases, and 13 bases lay in between. This CDR3 reads CASSLLPGESQYF. The CDR3 DNA sequence: TGTGCCAGCAGCTTACTCCCTGGGGAATCCCAGTACTTC. Full variable domain (rest looked up from reference TRBV7-9 and TRBJ2-5): DTGVSQNPRHKITKRGQNVTFRCDPISEHNRLYWYRQTLGQGPEFLTYFQNEAQLEKSRLLSDRFSAERPKGSFSTLEIQRTEQGDSAMYLCASSLLPGESQYFGPGTRLLVL.

Note on this clonotype: This may come from a read error, since a much larger clone is one base off. V usage is TRBV6-6 and J usage is TRBJ2-1; D unclear. The CDR3 is 14 residues long. CDR1 is MNHNY and CDR2 is SVGAGI in the germline V gene (reference sequence). CDR3 coding DNA: TGTGCCAGCACTCCCCTTAGCTCCTACAATGAGCGGTTCTTC. This sequence encodes CASTPLSSYNERFF.

This clonotype has just a few counts. The chain is built from TRBV12-5 and TRBJ1-1; tentative D call: TRBD1 (6 bases). V lost 4 bases and J 2 bases, leaving 17 bases between the germline ends. CDR1 is LGHNT, CDR2 FRNRAP, per germline. The CDR3 contains 16 residues. Here the CDR3 reads CASGYAPGAGNTEAFF. CDR3 bases: TGTGCTAGTGGTTATGCCCCGGGGGCAGGAAACACTGAAGCTTTCTTT.